Following are 27 T cell receptor beta chains from one sample sequenced in a study of T cell responses to AZD1222 COVID-19 vaccine. Generated by immunoSEQ multiplex PCR, the TCRdb table keeps only in-frame clones and is missing some. The data contain 120,000 or so clones, about 90% of them singletons. The sequenced sample was peripheral blood, obtained 28 days after the second AZD1222 dose. The receptor source for this set is an adult who received the AZD1222 COVID-19 vaccine.

This clone was observed a single time. J is TRBJ2-1 and V is TRBV5-4; TRBD2 aligns across 12 bases. The germline CDR1 and CDR2 sequences are SGHNT and YYREEE (reference sequence). Trimming cost V 2 bases and J 9 bases; bases outside gene matches: 6. There are 15 residues in the CDR3. The CDR3 sequence is CASSFPSGGAIEQFF. The CDR3 DNA reads TGTGCCAGCAGCTTTCCTAGCGGGGGGGCAATTGAGCAGTTCTTC.

The chain is built from TRBV10-3 and TRBJ2-2; 11 positions match TRBD1. The CDR3 runs to 14 residues. V lost 8 bases, J lost 7 bases, and 6 bases stayed unmatched. Germline V gives CDR1 ENHRY, CDR2 SYGVKD. CDR3 loop: CAISGTGGVGELFF. The CDR3 DNA reads TGTGCCATCTCCGGGACAGGGGGAGTCGGGGAGCTGTTTTTT.

The chain is built from TRBV10-3 and TRBJ2-7; 8 bases line up with TRBD2. The length of the CDR3 is 15 residues. Germline V gene lookup returns CDR1 ENHRY and CDR2 SYGVKD. The J segment lost 3 bases and the V segment lost 3 bases, leaving 7 bases of the junction unmatched. CDR3 bases: TGTGCCATCAGTGACGGGACTAGAAACCTCTACGAGCAGTACTTC. This encodes CAISDGTRNLYEQYF.

The rearrangement uses TRBV6-5 and TRBJ2-4; the D gene is possibly TRBD1 (6 bases). Germline-derived CDR1 and CDR2 are MNHEY and SVGAGI. V was clipped by 0 bases and J by 8 bases, with 11 bases between them. This CDR3 comprises 14 residues. Written as DNA, the CDR3 is TGTGCCAGCAGTTACTCTCAGGGGCGGGACATTCAGTACTTC. It specifies CASSYSQGRDIQYF.

The chain combines TRBV19 with TRBJ1-2; 10 bases map to TRBD1. The CDR3 has 16 residues. Germline V gene lookup returns CDR1 LNHDA and CDR2 SQIVND (reference sequence). Trimming cost V 4 bases and J 8 bases; bases outside gene matches: 13. The CDR3 DNA follows: TGTGCCAGTAGTACCTTCTCGACAGGGGGCTCCCTGGGCTACACCTTC. It translates to CASSTFSTGGSLGYTF.

V usage is TRBV2 and J usage is TRBJ2-7, with D perhaps matching TRBD1 (6 bases). The CDR3 sequence is 14 residues long. Germline V CDR1 and CDR2: SNHLY, FYNNEI. V lost 3 bases, J lost 3 bases, and 12 bases lay in between. CDR3: CASSDFVRGYEQYF. The CDR3 DNA sequence: TGTGCCAGCAGTGACTTCGTCAGGGGCTACGAGCAGTACTTC.

The CDR3 DNA reads as TGTGCCAGCAGTTTAGTGGGAGGCGGAAGCGATGAGCAGTTCTTC. This translates into CASSLVGGGSDEQFF. The chain carries TRBV28 and TRBJ2-1, with D perhaps matching TRBD2 (6 bases). CDR3 size: 15 residues. Trimming stripped 2 bases from V and 8 bases from J, with 16 bases between. Germline CDR1 reads MDHEN; CDR2 reads SYDVKM.

The CDR3 loop is CASSQASGGSYEQYF. For the CDR3, the DNA is TGCGCCAGCAGCCAGGCTAGCGGGGGGTCCTACGAGCAGTACTTC. The V call is TRBV4-1, the J call TRBJ2-7; 11 bases align to TRBD2. With V trimmed by 3 bases and J by 1 base, 2 bases remained unmatched. There are 15 residues in the CDR3. The germline CDR1 and CDR2 sequences are MGHRA and YSYEKL.

The J gene is TRBJ2-1, the V gene TRBV24-1; TRBD1 might be the D (5 bases). V gave up 2 bases and J gave up 6 bases, with 16 bases separating them. The germline CDR1 and CDR2 sequences are KGHDR and SFDVKD. This CDR3 contains 16 residues. CDR3 bases: TGTGCCACCAGTGATTGGAGAAGGGGCATCCGCAATGAGCAGTTCTTC. Its translation is CATSDWRRGIRNEQFF.

The chain carries TRBV19 and TRBJ2-7; 10 bases are shared with TRBD2. This CDR3 comprises 17 residues. Germline values: CDR1 LNHDA, CDR2 SQIVND (reference sequence). J gave up 1 base and V 5 bases, and 11 bases lay outside the gene matches. The CDR3 DNA reads as TGTGCCAGTAGTTTTCGGCCTAGCGGGAGATGGTCCTACGAGCAGTACTTC. Its translation: CASSFRPSGRWSYEQYF.

This clone was found many times. V and J are TRBV29-1 and TRBJ1-1; TRBD1 agrees at 9 bases. Germline V lookup: CDR1 SQVTM, CDR2 ANQGSEA. Trimming took 6 bases from V and 4 from J; bases not matched to a gene: 6. This CDR3 region has 13 residues. CDR3 sequence (DNA): TGCAGCGTACCGGGACAGGGAGTCACTGAAGCTTTCTTT. This gives the protein CSVPGQGVTEAFF.

The chain is built from TRBV19 and TRBJ1-1; D is possibly TRBD1 (6 bases). Trimming left V 3 bases short and J 2 bases short, with 10 bases between. The CDR3 contains 14 residues. Germline CDR1 LNHDA, CDR2 SQIVND (reference sequence). Here the CDR3 reads CASSIGQTNTEAFF. CDR3 in DNA: TGTGCCAGTAGTATCGGACAGACAAACACTGAAGCTTTCTTT.

The CDR3 sequence: CASRMDLQETQYF. The CDR3 region has the DNA TGTGCCAGCAGGATGGATCTTCAAGAGACCCAGTACTTC. The chain carries TRBV2 and TRBJ2-5; D is undetermined. The CDR3 loop spans 13 amino acids. With 6 bases removed from V and 2 bases from J, the gap between germline ends came to 10 bases. Germline-derived CDR1 and CDR2 are SNHLY and FYNNEI.

This clone is a singleton in its sample. The CDR3, as DNA: TGTGCCAGCAGCCAAGATGTTCGGGGCGTGGGCTACACCTTC. It is translated as CASSQDVRGVGYTF. The chain has TRBV14 and TRBJ1-2, with a possible D match to TRBD1 (5 bases). There are 14 residues in the CDR3. Between the trimmed V and J ends, which lost 0 bases and 8 bases, there was a span of 13 bases. Germline V gene sequence: CDR1 SGHDN, CDR2 FVKESK.

CDR3 DNA sequence: TGTGCCAGCAGCTCACCCAGGAAGGGCGGGTATGGCTACACCTTC. This codes for CASSSPRKGGYGYTF. The chain joins TRBV13 to TRBJ1-2; D not resolved. Trimming pared 4 bases from V and 5 bases from J, leaving 17 bases between. The CDR3 spans 15 residues. Germline V lookup: CDR1 PRHDT, CDR2 FYEKMQ (reference sequence). The full variable domain, completed using reference TRBV13 and TRBJ1-2, is AAGVIQSPRHLIKEKRETATLKCYPIPRHDTVYWYQQGPGQDPQFLISFYEKMQSDKGSIPDRFSAQQFSDYHSELNMSSLELGDSALYFCASSSPRKGGYGYTFGSGTRLTVV.

The chain combines TRBV23-1 with TRBJ2-7, with a weak D call TRBD1 (5 bases). TRBV23-1 has ORF status, its function being uncertain. V was trimmed by 0 bases and J by 0 bases, leaving 36 bases between them. The CDR3 contains 24 residues. CDR3 in amino acids: CASSQSAPGRKPKDKTQASYEQYF. CDR3 in DNA: TGCGCCAGCAGTCAATCGGCGCCCGGCCGAAAACCGAAGGACAAAACTCAAGCCTCCTACGAGCAGTACTTC.

The rearrangement links TRBV7-8 to TRBJ1-5, with 7 bases identical to TRBD1. Unmatched junction bases numbered 10, after V lost 5 bases and J lost 0 bases. Germline values: CDR1 SGHVS, CDR2 FQNEAQ. The length of the CDR3 is 17 residues. In nucleotides, the CDR3 is TGTGCCAGCAGCCCACAGGGGACGCTACATAGCAATCAGCCCCAGCATTTT. Protein sequence: CASSPQGTLHSNQPQHF.

The chain couples TRBV10-1 to TRBJ1-6; perhaps TRBD1 as D (5 bases). The CDR3 sequence is 14 residues long. V lost 6 bases to trimming and J lost 8 bases, with 14 bases between them. Germline assignment: CDR1 WNHNN and CDR2 SYGVQD (reference sequence). CDR3 protein: CASSPGTEYSPLHF. The DNA of the CDR3 is TGCGCCAGCAGCCCAGGGACGGAGTATTCACCCCTCCACTTT.

The CDR3 is CASSLYDYEQYF. The DNA of the CDR3 is TGTGCCAGCAGCTTATACGACTACGAGCAGTACTTC. This sequence joins TRBV7-9 and TRBJ2-7; D is ambiguous. The germline V gene has CDR1 SEHNR and CDR2 FQNEAQ (reference sequence). The germline V and J ends were trimmed by 2 bases and 3 bases, with 5 bases remaining between them. The CDR3 is 12 residues long. The full variable domain, completed using reference TRBV7-9 and TRBJ2-7, is DTGVSQNPRHKITKRGQNVTFRCDPISEHNRLYWYRQTLGQGPEFLTYFQNEAQLEKSRLLSDRFSAERPKGSFSTLEIQRTEQGDSAMYLCASSLYDYEQYFGPGTRLTVT.

V and J are TRBV9 and TRBJ1-6, with TRBD1 matching 7 bases. The V segment lost 4 bases and the J segment 7 bases; nucleotides outside the gene matches: 5. This CDR3 region has 14 residues. Looked up from germline, CDR1 is SGDLS and CDR2 is YYNGEE. The CDR3 sequence is CASSSGTVNSPLHF. Written as DNA, the CDR3 is TGTGCCAGCAGCTCCGGGACAGTAAATTCACCCCTCCACTTT.

The V and J genes are TRBV11-2 and TRBJ2-5; a weak D match, TRBD1 (7 bases). The V gene's germline CDR1 is SGHAT and CDR2 FQNNGV. The CDR3 is 15 amino acids. V was trimmed by 1 base and J by 7 bases, leaving 16 bases between them. The CDR3 sequence: CASSLGQGLGGTQYF. DNA of the CDR3: TGTGCCAGCAGCTTAGGACAGGGCTTGGGGGGGACCCAGTACTTC. The variable domain in full, with the rest retrieved from reference TRBV11-2 and TRBJ2-5, is EAGVAQSPRYKIIEKRQSVAFWCNPISGHATLYWYQQILGQGPKLLIQFQNNGVVDDSQLPKDRFSAERLKGVDSTLKIQPAKLEDSAVYLCASSLGQGLGGTQYFGPGTRLLVL.

This clone appeared a single time. V gene TRBV28 combines with J gene TRBJ1-2, with D perhaps matching TRBD1 (5 bases). Germline values: CDR1 MDHEN, CDR2 SYDVKM. V dropped 6 bases and J dropped 4 bases, with 12 bases sitting between them. CDR3 length equals 13 residues. CDR3 nucleotides: TGTGCCAGCAGACCCCAGGGTTTCTATGGCTACACCTTC. Residues: CASRPQGFYGYTF.

V gene TRBV14 combines with J gene TRBJ2-7; 9 nucleotides line up with TRBD1. There are 15 residues in the CDR3. J gave up 3 bases and V 4 bases, and 7 bases lay outside the gene matches. CDR1 is SGHDN and CDR2 is FVKESK in the germline V gene. The CDR3 loop is CASSRPGQGLYEQYF. CDR3 DNA: TGTGCCAGCAGCCGTCCGGGACAGGGCCTCTACGAGCAGTACTTC. Full variable domain (outside the CDR3, taken from reference TRBV14 and TRBJ2-7): EAGVTQFPSHSVIEKGQTVTLRCDPISGHDNLYWYRRVMGKEIKFLLHFVKESKQDESGMPNNRFLAERTGGTYSTLKVQPAELEDSGVYFCASSRPGQGLYEQYFGPGTRLTVT.

V and J are TRBV14 and TRBJ1-2, with 12 bases that match TRBD1. V lost 6 bases and J lost 3; bases outside the gene matches: 8. Per germline, CDR1 SGHDN and CDR2 FVKESK. CDR3 size: 16 residues. CDR3 sequence reads: CASRGTGGLSYYGYTF. CDR3 nucleotide sequence: TGTGCCAGCAGAGGGACAGGGGGCCTGAGTTACTATGGCTACACCTTC.

The CDR3: CASSSLSREGQPQHF. The CDR3 coding sequence is TGTGCCAGCAGCTCCCTGTCCAGGGAGGGACAGCCCCAGCATTTT. The chain uses TRBV5-6 and TRBJ1-5; perhaps TRBD1 as D (5 bases). Germline assignment: CDR1 SGHDT and CDR2 YYEEEE. V lost 3 bases, J lost 7 bases, and 17 bases lay in between. The CDR3 loop spans 15 amino acids.

For the CDR3, the DNA is TGTGCCAGCAGCTTTGGGACCGTAGGTTCACCCCTCCACTTT. Encoded protein: CASSFGTVGSPLHF. The V call is TRBV7-9, the J call TRBJ1-6; D may be TRBD1 (5 bases). The germline V gene has CDR1 SEHNR and CDR2 FQNEAQ (reference sequence). The ends were cut back, 3 bases at V and 9 bases at J, with 12 bases in the middle. The CDR3 totals 14 residues.

V and J are TRBV18 and TRBJ2-1; D may be TRBD1 or TRBD2 (5 bases each). V lost 0 bases and J lost 5, with 8 bases in between. This CDR3 has 14 amino acids. In germline, CDR1 is KGHSH, CDR2 LQKENI. CDR3 region: CASSPPGTNNEQFF. The CDR3 DNA is TGTGCCAGCTCACCACCCGGGACCAACAATGAGCAGTTCTTC.